This T cell receptor beta chain was retrieved from a study of cytomegalovirus exposure and HLA in healthy donors. Findings and caveats of the study: Many donors shared some public TCRs, even though most TCR sequences were rare. TCR association rates varied by HLA locus in a later analysis, with DRB1 highest and HLA-C lowest.

Worth noting for this clone: The antigen is undetermined.

Germline assignment: CDR1 SNHLY and CDR2 FYNNEI. V lost 4 bases, J lost 2 bases, and 15 bases lay in between. This CDR3 is built from 16 residues. The primer mix had 60 Vbeta and 13 Jbeta primers. TCRdb's table, derived via immunoSEQ multiplex PCR, lists solely in-frame clones and lacks some. The sample lists fewer than 200,000 clones, 9.5% occurring once. The origin of this receptor is a woman aged 30 to 39 in good health and CMV-seropositive. The chain combines TRBV2 with TRBJ2-1; D perhaps matches TRBD1 (6 bases). The source material was PBMCs. CDR3 sequence reads: CASSVIGAGAYNEQFF. CDR3 DNA: TGTGCCAGCAGTGTAATCGGGGCAGGGGCCTACAATGAGCAGTTCTTC. The whole variable domain, filled in from reference TRBV2 and TRBJ2-1, reads EPEVTQTPSHQVTQMGQEVILRCVPISNHLYFYWYRQILGQKVEFLVSFYNNEISEKSEIFDDQFSVERPDGSNFTLKIRSTKLEDSAMYFCASSVIGAGAYNEQFFGPGTRLTVL.